This T cell receptor beta chain was found in a study of cytomegalovirus exposure and HLA in healthy donors. As for the study in general: A preliminary data release comprised 91 million or so unique TCRs obtained from HLA-typed donors. Overall study findings and caveats: Only CMV serostatus was available as immune exposure information.

Trimming shortened V by 5 bases and J by 5 bases, and 13 bases separated the two germline ends. Germline values: CDR1 SGHVS, CDR2 FQNEAQ. The CDR3 totals 14 residues. Primers: 60 Vbeta forward and 13 Jbeta reverse. Data came from immunoSEQ multiplex PCR; TCRdb stores just in-frame clones and leaves some out. Of about 260,000 clones listed, roughly two thirds were seen once; the top ten hold approximately 2.3%. The study sampled nominally healthy donors, though unrecorded immune exposures were likely. With regard to this clone: What it recognizes is unknown.

The TCR originated in a female donor in good health and CMV-seronegative. Sequenced material: PBMCs. The rearrangement joins TRBV7-8 to TRBJ2-4; a weak D match, TRBD2 (5 bases). Written as DNA, the CDR3 is TGTGCCAGCAGCCCAGACCACGGGGAAAACATTCAGTACTTC. Its protein is CASSPDHGENIQYF. Complete variable domain (other parts from reference TRBV7-8 and TRBJ2-4): GAGVSQSPRYKVAKRGQDVALRCDPISGHVSLFWYQQALGQGPEFLTYFQNEAQLDKSGLPSDRFFAERPEGSVSTLKIQRTQQEDSAVYLCASSPDHGENIQYFGAGTRLSVL.